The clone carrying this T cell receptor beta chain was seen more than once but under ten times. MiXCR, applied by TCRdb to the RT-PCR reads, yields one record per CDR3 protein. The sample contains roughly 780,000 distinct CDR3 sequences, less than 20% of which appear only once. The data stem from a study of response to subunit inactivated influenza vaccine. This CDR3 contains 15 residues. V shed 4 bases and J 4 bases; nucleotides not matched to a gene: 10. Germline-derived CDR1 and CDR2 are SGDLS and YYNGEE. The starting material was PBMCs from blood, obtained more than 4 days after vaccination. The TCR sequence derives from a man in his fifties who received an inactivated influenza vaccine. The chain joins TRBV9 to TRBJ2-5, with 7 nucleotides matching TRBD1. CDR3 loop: CASSPETGLPETQYF. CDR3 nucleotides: TGTGCCAGCAGCCCGGAGACAGGGCTCCCAGAGACCCAGTACTTC. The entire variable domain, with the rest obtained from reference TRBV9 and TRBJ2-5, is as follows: DSGVTQTPKHLITATGQRVTLRCSPRSGDLSVYWYQQSLDQGLQFLIQYYNGEERAKGNILERFSAQQFPDLHSELNLSSLELGDSALYFCASSPETGLPETQYFGPGTRLLVL.